The clone carrying this T cell receptor (beta chain) was recorded a few times. What it binds is unknown. This sample was taken from a study of response to subunit inactivated influenza vaccine. Study-level results: The authors proposed limited new T cell recruitment per seasonal influenza vaccination.

CDR1 and CDR2 from the germline V gene are SEHNR and FQNEAQ (reference sequence). Trimming cost V 5 bases and J 6 bases; bases outside gene matches: 6. The CDR3 loop spans 13 amino acids. TCRdb re-analysed the RT-PCR reads in MiXCR, keeping a single row per CDR3 protein. The table includes more than 400,000 distinct CDR3 sequences, 6.5% to 8% detected once. The V and J genes are TRBV7-9 and TRBJ1-1; 7 bases match TRBD1. This TCR was recovered from a man aged 50 to 75 who received an inactivated influenza vaccine. The source was PBMCs from blood, collected less than 30 months after vaccination. CDR3 DNA: TGTGCCAGCAGCCAGACCCAGGGGGCTGAAGCTTTCTTT. This encodes CASSQTQGAEAFF.